Included here is one T cell receptor (beta chain) sequence, with context. Its target antigen remains unknown. One base away there is no much larger clone; base qualities are not given. V is pruned by 1 base and J by 8 bases, leaving 8 bases of the junction without a gene match. The CDR3 numbers 15 residues from cysteine through phenylalanine. Just the 45-base CDR3 DNA is kept, in frame starting at base 1. Taken from the germline V gene, the CDR1 and CDR2 loops are SGHTA and FQGNSA. Collaborating institutions collected whole blood in K2EDTA tubes following their own protocols. Collaborator samples were shipped for TCRbeta analysis as frozen whole blood, isolated PBMCs, or DNA extracted from either sample type. The sample is drawn from a study of blood T cell repertoires in COVID-19 (dated by TCRdb to 2019 to 2021). Some background on the complete study: Samples covering the acute and convalescent phases of COVID-19 were provided by collaborators in the United States, Italy and Spain. The prospective study material was composed of cDNA or gDNA derived from T cells, B-cell-depleted T cells, or PBMCs. Subjects who had been exposed to COVID-19, were actively infected with it, or had recovered from it provided the deeply sampled blood TCRbeta repertoires that made up the dataset. A freely available public database, intended as a resource for researchers studying the immune response to SARS-CoV-2, is where the repertoires were released. The samples were drawn from two sources: the first 160 participants of the ongoing ImmuneRACE study, and 1,200 or so subjects contributed by 6 global collaborators. A de-identified subject ID, COVID-19 status, age in years and sex were almost always included in the sample metadata. HLA class I and class II types, where available, came from metadata supplied by the sample provider rather than from assay-based typing. General conclusions and limits of the study: The amount of clinical and demographic metadata varied by source and participant and was provided uncurated.

TCRbeta CDR3 regions were amplified from genomic DNA using the immunoSEQ Assay, a bias-controlled multiplex PCR. As for the authors' bioinformatics: Nucleated cell counts per sample were estimated from amplification of reference gene primers within the assay. Sequence reads were collapsed and filtered to measure the absolute abundance of every unique TCRbeta CDR3 rearrangement. For each sample, productive Simpson clonality was calculated by taking the square root of Simpson's diversity index across productive rearrangements. TCRdb re-hosts the immuneACCESS table, in-frame sequences only. Its copies lack some clones; in the studies checked, an unresolved V gene accounts for under half of them, and the cause for the rest is not known. The D gene and trimming were derived from the DNA, and the V and J assignments and clone size from that table. This sample comprises fewer than 120,000 clones, less than 85% of them detected only once. The ten most abundant clones make up 3.8% of the sample.

The receptor comes from a woman older than 75 with acute or convalescent COVID-19. The source material was peripheral blood. The rearranged segments are TRBV7-2 and TRBJ2-3; 8 middle bases align to TRBD2. The nucleotide sequence is given as TGTGCCAGCAGCTTAGAGGTACGGGAGGGCACTACGCAGTATTTT. Translated, this gives CASSLEVREGTTQYF.